A single sample gave rise to the 14 T cell receptor beta chains below, sequenced in a study of identical twins. TCRdb re-analysed the 5' RACE reads in MiXCR, keeping a single row per CDR3 protein. The sample yields about 900,000 distinct CDR3 sequences, approximately 13% seen once. This sample also belongs to another study, concerning yellow fever vaccine responses in identical twins.

The sample taken for sequencing was PBMCs. Source of these receptors: a woman under 30 in good health.

This clonotype was seen ten or more times. The rearrangement links TRBV28 to TRBJ2-5; 10 nucleotides match TRBD2. The length of the CDR3 is 15 residues. The V gene's germline CDR1 is MDHEN and CDR2 SYDVKM. V was clipped by 6 bases and J by 4 bases; unmatched bases: 8. The CDR3 nucleotides read TGTGCCAGCAGCCCATTAGCGGGAGGATCAGAGACCCAGTACTTC. Protein: CASSPLAGGSETQYF.

CDR3 sequence reads: CATGDGYTF. CDR3 nucleotides: TGCGCTACAGGGGATGGCTACACCTTC. The rearrangement links TRBV20-1 to TRBJ1-2; 7 bases match TRBD1. This CDR3 has 9 residues. In germline, CDR1 is DFQATT, CDR2 SNEGSKA (reference sequence).

This clonotype was counted only a few times. This chain links TRBV2 with TRBJ2-7, with TRBD2 matching 7 bases. V shed 4 bases and J 2 bases; nucleotides not matched to a gene: 8. There are 15 residues in the CDR3. Germline lookup yields CDR1 SNHLY and CDR2 FYNNEI. The CDR3 DNA reads as TGTGCCAGCAGTGGAGGCGGGAGTGGAGCCTACGAGCAGTACTTC. Protein: CASSGGGSGAYEQYF.

The J gene is TRBJ2-1, the V gene TRBV5-1, with unresolved D. Trimming removed 4 bases at V and 0 bases at J, with 8 bases between. This CDR3 region has 14 residues. Germline CDR1 SGHRS, CDR2 YFSETQ. The CDR3 sequence: CASSPYYSYNEQFF. The CDR3 DNA sequence: TGCGCCAGCAGCCCGTATTACTCCTACAATGAGCAGTTCTTC.

This clonotype was seen ten or more times. V gene TRBV12-3 or TRBV12-4 combines with J gene TRBJ1-5; a weak D match, TRBD1 (6 bases). V lost 0 bases, J lost 7 bases, and 13 bases lay in between. The CDR3 is 15 residues long. CDR3 nucleotide sequence: TGTGCCAGCAGTTTAGCGCGAGGGGGGGGACAGCCCCAGCATTTT. It translates to CASSLARGGGQPQHF.

There are a few counts of this clonotype. This chain joins TRBV29-1 and TRBJ2-5; possibly TRBD1 for D (6 bases). Germline V gene lookup returns CDR1 SQVTM and CDR2 ANQGSEA. The CDR3 is 11 amino acids. The V gene lost 7 bases and the J gene lost 4 bases, with 10 bases spanning the gap. The CDR3 bases are TGCAGCGGGCGACAGGTAGAGACCCAGTACTTC. Protein sequence: CSGRQVETQYF.

The rearrangement uses TRBV14 and TRBJ2-7; TRBD2 matches at 7 bases. The CDR3 extends over 16 amino acids. Per germline, CDR1 SGHDN and CDR2 FVKESK. V lost 1 base and J lost 0; bases outside the gene matches: 6. Here the CDR3 DNA reads TGTGCCAGCAGCCAAGGTCTAGCGGAGGACTCCTACGAGCAGTACGTC. It specifies CASSQGLAEDSYEQYV.

This clonotype has only a few counts. This CDR3 is CASSYSLGQAQETQYF. DNA of the CDR3: TGTGCCAGCAGTTACTCCTTAGGACAGGCACAAGAGACCCAGTACTTC. The genes are TRBV6-5 and TRBJ2-5, with TRBD1 identical over 7 bases. CDR1 and CDR2 (germline): MNHEY, SVGAGI. The CDR3 runs to 16 residues. The ends lost 0 bases at V and 2 bases at J; junction bases unmatched: 6.

This clonotype was observed a handful of times. The chain recombines TRBV27 with TRBJ2-1, with a weak D call TRBD1 (5 bases). CDR3 size: 12 residues. Trimming removed 6 bases from V and 7 bases from J, with 10 bases in between. Germline CDR1 reads MNHEY; CDR2 reads SMNVEV (reference sequence). CDR3: CASRKTENEQFF. In DNA, the CDR3 is TGTGCCAGCAGAAAGACAGAAAATGAGCAGTTCTTC.

This clonotype showed up just a few times. This chain links TRBV14 with TRBJ2-3; D may correspond to TRBD1 or TRBD2 (5 bases each). This CDR3 spans 14 amino acids. Germline V gives CDR1 SGHDN, CDR2 FVKESK. Trimming removed 5 bases at V and 0 bases at J, with 9 bases between. The CDR3 sequence: CASSGGFSTDTQYF. The DNA for the CDR3 is TGTGCCAGCAGCGGGGGATTTAGCACAGATACGCAGTATTTT.

This clonotype was seen more than once but under ten times. This chain connects TRBV2 to TRBJ2-2; D may match TRBD1 or TRBD2 (5 bases each). Germline lookup yields CDR1 SNHLY and CDR2 FYNNEI. The CDR3 sequence is 18 residues long. The V end lost 2 bases, the J end lost 2 bases, and 18 bases lay between the germline ends. The CDR3 here is CASSESLLTWDNTGELFF. The CDR3 nucleotides are TGTGCCAGCAGTGAATCGCTACTGACGTGGGACAACACCGGGGAGCTGTTTTTT. Using reference TRBV2 and TRBJ2-2 for the parts outside the CDR3, the full variable domain is EPEVTQTPSHQVTQMGQEVILRCVPISNHLYFYWYRQILGQKVEFLVSFYNNEISEKSEIFDDQFSVERPDGSNFTLKIRSTKLEDSAMYFCASSESLLTWDNTGELFFGEGSRLTVL.

This clonotype was counted between two and nine times. V is TRBV10-3 and J is TRBJ1-6; 8 bases map to TRBD1. From germline, CDR1 is ENHRY and CDR2 SYGVKD. V dropped 6 bases and J dropped 10; count of bases not matched to a gene: 8. CDR3 length: 14 amino acids. The CDR3 region is CAIRQDREGSPLHF. The CDR3 nucleotides are TGTGCCATCAGGCAGGACAGGGAGGGGTCACCCCTCCACTTT.

The rearrangement links TRBV10-2 to TRBJ2-3, with 8 bases fitting TRBD2. Trimming took 2 bases from V and 0 from J; bases not matched to a gene: 4. Looked up from germline, CDR1 is WSHSY and CDR2 is SAAADI. The length of the CDR3 is 16 residues. The CDR3 protein is CASSETSGGSTDTQYF. The CDR3 coding sequence is TGCGCCAGCAGTGAGACTAGCGGAGGCAGCACAGATACGCAGTATTTT.

This chain connects TRBV18 to TRBJ2-1, with 7 nucleotides matching TRBD2. This CDR3 has 15 amino acids. The germline CDR1 and CDR2 sequences are KGHSH and LQKENI. V lost 0 bases to trimming and J lost 5 bases; unmatched junction nucleotides: 4. CDR3 bases: TGTGCCAGCTCACCACCGGTCCTAGCGGACAATGAGCAGTTCTTC. This translates into CASSPPVLADNEQFF.